Following are 9 T cell receptor beta chains from one sample sequenced in a study of Graves' ophthalmopathy and Graves' hyperthyroidism. For repertoire sequencing, the TCR beta CDR3 regions were amplified from RNA transcripts. The first-round RT-PCR employed HTBI primers together with the Qiagen OneStep RT-PCR kit. A multiplex PCR was then performed as the second round. Via MiXCR, TCRdb re-called the multiplex PCR reads, giving one row per CDR3 protein. The sample includes approximately 640,000 distinct CDR3 sequences, about two fifths of them seen just once. The material sequenced was peripheral blood. Receptors originate from an adult man with Graves' ophthalmopathy.

Remarks on this clonotype: A much larger clone is a single base away; this may be a read error. The rearrangement joins TRBV7-9 to TRBJ2-2; no firm D call. This CDR3 comprises 15 residues. In germline, CDR1 is SEHNR, CDR2 FQNEAQ (reference sequence). CDR3 amino acids: CACSNRVPVAGELFF. The CDR3 DNA is TGTGCCTGCAGCAACCGGGTCCCGGTAGCCGGGGAGCTGTTTTTT.

This clonotype appeared once. The chain uses TRBV20-1 and TRBJ1-2, with D possibly TRBD1 on 5 matching bases. There are 15 residues in the CDR3. CDR1 is DFQATT and CDR2 is SNEGSKA in the germline V gene (reference sequence). Trimming stripped 5 bases from V and 4 bases from J, with 20 bases between. CDR3 in DNA: TGCAGTGCTGGGACTAGCGAGGAGGGACCCTATGGCTACACCTTC. This codes for CSAGTSEEGPYGYTF.

This clonotype occurred a few times. Mismatch with germline at one junction end may stem from a read error. The chain employs TRBV10-3 and TRBJ1-1; D is undetermined. Germline loops: CDR1 ENHRY, CDR2 SYGVKD. This CDR3 region has 12 residues. The CDR3 nucleotides are TGTGCCAGCAGTCACATGGACGGTGAAGCTTTCTTT. Amino acid sequence: CASSHMDGEAFF.

In this sample, this clonotype turned up a few times. This chain links TRBV7-2 with TRBJ2-7; 11 bases are a match to TRBD2. The CDR3 is 12 amino acids. Trimming took 6 bases from V and 12 from J; bases not matched to a gene: 7. The V gene's germline CDR1 is SGHTA and CDR2 FQGNSA. The CDR3 DNA reads TGTGCCAGCAGTCCAAGTAGCGGGGGGGCGTACTTC. This sequence encodes CASSPSSGGAYF. The variable domain in full, with the rest retrieved from reference TRBV7-2 and TRBJ2-7, is GAGVSQSPSNKVTEKGKDVELRCDPISGHTALYWYRQSLGQGLEFLIYFQGNSAPDKSGLPSDRFSAERTGGSVSTLTIQRTQQEDSAVYLCASSPSSGGAYFGPGTRLTVT.

The chain links TRBV29-1 to TRBJ1-1, with 10 positions matching TRBD1. This CDR3 has 14 amino acids. The V gene end was trimmed by 7 bases and the J gene end by 3 bases; junction bases not matched to a gene: 8. CDR1 and CDR2 (germline): SQVTM, ANQGSEA. The DNA of the CDR3 is TGCAGCGCAGACCAGGACAGGGGGGACACTGAAGCTTTCTTT. As protein: CSADQDRGDTEAFF.

Concerning this clonotype: A much bigger clone sits one base away, suggesting this may be a read error. The CDR3 protein is CAIIGGDYGYTF. The CDR3 DNA reads TGTGCCATCATTGGGGGGGACTATGGCTACACCTTC. The chain recombines TRBV10-3 with TRBJ1-2, with D perhaps TRBD1 (5 bases). The CDR3 is 12 amino acids. Germline V CDR1 and CDR2: ENHRY, SYGVKD. With 7 bases removed from V and 3 bases from J, the gap between germline ends came to 9 bases.

V usage is TRBV12-3 or TRBV12-4 and J usage is TRBJ2-5; D possibly uses TRBD1 or TRBD2 (5 bases each). V lost 5 bases to trimming and J lost 7 bases, with 17 bases between them. This CDR3 contains 14 residues. The CDR3 DNA sequence: TGTGCCAGCAGTCTCCTTGGGGGAATGGGGACCCAGTACTTC. Its translation is CASSLLGGMGTQYF.

This clonotype was observed many times. This chain connects TRBV10-3 to TRBJ1-1, with 7 bases lining up with TRBD1. CDR1 is ENHRY and CDR2 is SYGVKD in the germline V gene. The CDR3 consists of 12 residues. V trimming: 5 bases; J trimming: 8 bases; junction bases outside the gene matches: 5. CDR3 bases: TGTGCCATCAGTAGACAGGGATACGAAGCTTTCTTT. This sequence encodes CAISRQGYEAFF.

Ten or more counts support this clonotype. V usage is TRBV25-1 and J usage is TRBJ2-7; possibly TRBD1 for D (8 bases). The CDR3 has 19 amino acids. Germline V lookup: CDR1 MGHDK, CDR2 SYGVNS. V lost 3 bases, J lost 0 bases, and 24 bases lay in between. In DNA, the CDR3 is TGTGCCAGCAGTGAGGGGGGGGACAGGCGACCGTTAAGCTCCTACGAGCAGTACTTC. It codes for CASSEGGDRRPLSSYEQYF.